This TCR beta chain comes out of a study of T-cell memory formation after mild COVID-19. Per the germline V gene, CDR1 is SGHDN and CDR2 is FVKESK. This CDR3 is built from 13 residues. The V and J ends lost 1 base and 10 bases respectively, with 13 bases between them. MiXCR, run by TCRdb on the 5' RACE reads, gives a single entry per CDR3 protein. Counted here are 200,000 to 300,000 distinct CDR3 sequences, roughly 17% occurring once; the ten biggest clones make up around 21%. The TCR sequence derives from a young man who had mild COVID-19 (a few samples of this study predate the infection). Cell type and time point are not known. Sequences were obtained from PBMCs or a T cell subset sorted from them (not recorded which). This chain links TRBV14 with TRBJ1-1; D gene uncertain. CDR3 sequence reads: CASSQGLTAGAFF. As DNA, the CDR3 is TGTGCCAGCAGCCAAGGCCTGACTGCGGGAGCTTTCTTT.